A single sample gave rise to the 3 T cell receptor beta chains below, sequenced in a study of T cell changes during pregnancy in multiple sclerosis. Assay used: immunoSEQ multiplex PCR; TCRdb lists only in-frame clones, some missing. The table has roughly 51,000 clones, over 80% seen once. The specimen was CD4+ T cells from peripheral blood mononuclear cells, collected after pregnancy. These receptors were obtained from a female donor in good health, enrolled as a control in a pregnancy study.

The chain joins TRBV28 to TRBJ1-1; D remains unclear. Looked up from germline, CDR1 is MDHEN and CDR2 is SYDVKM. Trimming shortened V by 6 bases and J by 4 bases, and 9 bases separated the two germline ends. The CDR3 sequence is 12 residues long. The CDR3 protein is CASSRRVTEAFF. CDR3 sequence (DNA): TGTGCCAGCAGCCGGAGGGTCACTGAAGCTTTCTTT. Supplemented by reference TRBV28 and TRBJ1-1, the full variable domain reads DVKVTQSSRYLVKRTGEKVFLECVQDMDHENMFWYRQDPGLGLRLIYFSYDVKMKEKGDIPEGYSVSREKKERFSLILESASTNQTSMYLCASSRRVTEAFFGQGTRLTVV.

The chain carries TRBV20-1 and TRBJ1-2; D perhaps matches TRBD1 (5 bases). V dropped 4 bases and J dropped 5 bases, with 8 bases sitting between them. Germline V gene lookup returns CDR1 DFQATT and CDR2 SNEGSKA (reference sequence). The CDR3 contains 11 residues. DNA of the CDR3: TGCAGTGCTAAGCAGGGATATGGCTACACCTTC. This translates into CSAKQGYGYTF.

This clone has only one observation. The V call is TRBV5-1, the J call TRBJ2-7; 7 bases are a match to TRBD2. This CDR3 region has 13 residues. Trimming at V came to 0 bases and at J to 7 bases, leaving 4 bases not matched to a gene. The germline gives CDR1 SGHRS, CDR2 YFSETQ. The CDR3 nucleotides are TGCGCCAGCAGCTTGGGACTAGCTGGTGAGCAGTACTTC. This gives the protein CASSLGLAGEQYF.